The clone carrying this TCR beta chain was found a few times. These data are taken from a study of blood T cell repertoires in COVID-19. Study in general: Samples came from the United States, Italy and Spain, spanning acute and convalescent COVID-19. T cells, B-cell-depleted T cells, or PBMCs supplied cDNA or gDNA.

Profiled with immunoSEQ multiplex PCR; TCRdb holds only in-frame clones, not every one. The sample includes 20,000 to 25,000 clones, 89% of them seen just once. Trimming took off 5 bases at V and 3 bases at J, with 10 bases between the two ends. Germline V gene data show CDR1 as ENHRY and CDR2 as SYGVKD. CDR3 length: 13 amino acids. The sample taken for sequencing was peripheral blood. The clonotype was recovered from a human donor with active COVID-19. The donor label of this sample is uncertain. This chain links TRBV10-3 with TRBJ1-2; perhaps TRBD1 as D (5 bases). The CDR3 protein is CAISPARDYGYTF. The CDR3 DNA reads as TGTGCCATCAGTCCCGCCAGGGACTATGGCTACACCTTC.